These T cell receptor beta chains were read from a single sample in a study of blood T cells in healthy people across ages. TCRdb ran MiXCR on the 5' RACE reads and lists one entry per CDR3 protein. In the table there are roughly 700,000 distinct CDR3 sequences, roughly 50% of which are singletons. The sample was blood. These receptors were collected from a woman aged 55-70 years in good health. Both conserved end residues are trimmed from each CDR3. Part of the rows lack a size; the others show once, few, many or a class for expanded clones.

TRBJ2-7 few TRBV29-1 12 SVGTSGRSYEQY
TRBJ2-7 - TRBV5-1 12 ASSLSSRTYEQY
- few TRBV28 14 ASSQPGQGTYNEQY
TRBJ1-6 - TRBV24-1 12 ATSEALPNSPLH
TRBJ2-3 - TRBV4-3 13 ASSQDGVGRDTQY
- - TRBV20-1 11 SAPDRVLETQY
- - TRBV6-2/TRBV6-3 12 ASSISGQGYEQY
TRBJ1-5 few TRBV20-1 12 SAQTGEGNQPQH
TRBJ1-4 few TRBV20-1 12 SARDKGKNEKLF
TRBJ2-7 - TRBV6-6 15 ASSLRLAGGGSYEQY
TRBJ2-6 - TRBV28 17 ASSLGAGRVLSGANVLT
TRBJ2-5 many TRBV28 10 ASSPPGGNKY
- - TRBV6-6 12 ASSYSTGPGIQY
TRBJ2-5 - TRBV28 12 ASSLVQGGNGQY
TRBJ2-7 - TRBV20-1 12 SAGPGQVGYEQY
TRBJ2-7 - TRBV20-1 12 SASDRGPSYEQY
TRBJ2-3 once TRBV7-8 14 VTTRFGLAGTDTQY
TRBJ1-1 - TRBV6-2/TRBV6-3 13 ASSRVTDLNTEAF
TRBJ2-7 - TRBV6-5 13 ASRRGTGTTYEQY
TRBJ2-7 - TRBV3-1 13 ASSPASGRALEQY
TRBJ2-2 - TRBV4-1 19 ASGHRPFDTTSGRNTGELF
TRBJ1-2 - TRBV7-9 12 ASSSFSQGSGYT
TRBJ2-3 - TRBV12-3/TRBV12-4 12 ASSFDRTTDTQY
TRBJ2-7 - TRBV14 12 ASSQDVKGGEQY
TRBJ2-7 few TRBV7-2 12 ASTRGGRVHEQY
TRBJ2-1 - TRBV2 8 ASSVKEQF
TRBJ1-4 - TRBV20-1 12 SARDMGLNEKLF
TRBJ1-2 few TRBV20-1 11 SARDGGLLGYT
TRBJ2-4 - TRBV7-9 12 ASSPPRREDIQY
TRBJ2-1 - TRBV6-7 14 ASSYSLAGREDEQF
TRBJ2-2 - TRBV7-2 11 ASSLRATGELF
TRBJ2-7 - TRBV5-1 14 ASSPRGTQGTYEQY
TRBJ2-1 many TRBV27 9 ASHLGNEQF
TRBJ1-6 - TRBV6-1 11 ASSEANNSPLH
TRBJ1-3 - TRBV27 14 TSSLESPRTGNTIY
TRBJ2-3 - TRBV29-1 14 SVVRRDPQRTDTQY
TRBJ1-1 - TRBV5-1 14 ASSYGTGASSPEAF
TRBJ1-5 many TRBV12-3/TRBV12-4 11 ASSVIEGQPQH
TRBJ2-1 few TRBV4-1 14 ASSQVGTRSYNEQF
TRBJ2-7 few TRBV3-1 15 ASSQDSGSGVVYEQY
TRBJ2-1 few TRBV7-9 14 ASSPSSGSSYNEQF
TRBJ2-4 - TRBV15 17 ATSRTTSGRARAKNIQY
TRBJ2-5 few TRBV27 13 ASSLGLAIGETQY
TRBJ2-7 - TRBV24-1 14 ATSDLGTSGVDEQY
TRBJ2-5 - TRBV30 11 AWSQGSGETQY
TRBJ2-7 - TRBV10-3 13 AISDQGTLNYEQY
TRBJ2-1 - TRBV3-1 15 ASSQGLGARILYEQF
- - TRBV5-6 12 ASSLIGTGGTQY